The sequence of this T cell receptor (beta chain) was determined in a study of tumor-infiltrating lymphocytes in localized non-small cell lung cancer. Study-level background: Several tumor histologies, both smoking statuses, and some post-neoadjuvant chemotherapy samples were included. From each patient, both tumor and uninvolved lung, non-adjacent to tumor, were sampled. Study findings and constraints: No link was found between tumor T-cell fraction and recurrence-free survival.

The CDR3 is made up of 14 amino acids. V lost 3 bases and J lost 7, with 13 bases in between. In germline, CDR1 is WSHSY, CDR2 SAAADI. Worth noting for this clone: Its antigen is undetermined.

Data came from immunoSEQ multiplex PCR; TCRdb stores just in-frame clones and leaves some out. This sample carries 10,000 to 12,000 clones, around 68% of them seen once, and the ten largest clones take roughly 9.2%. Specimen: lung tumor tissue. The chain recombines TRBV10-2 with TRBJ2-1, with D perhaps TRBD2 (5 bases). This TCR was recovered from a human donor with non-small cell lung cancer. This CDR3 reads CASSELVGLNEQFF. DNA for the CDR3: TGCGCCAGCAGTGAACTAGTGGGGTTGAATGAGCAGTTCTTC.